A single T cell receptor beta chain is shown here with its context. This specimen belongs to a study of OX40 agonist ivuxolimab in advanced cancers. The CDR3 has 13 amino acids. V dropped 11 bases and J dropped 0 bases, with 10 bases sitting between them. The V gene's germline CDR1 is SEHNR and CDR2 FQNEAQ (reference sequence). Assay used: immunoSEQ multiplex PCR; TCRdb lists only in-frame clones, some missing. The table records roughly 18,000 clones, 65% to 90% of them present only once. This receptor was taken from an adult with an advanced solid tumor such as melanoma, head and neck, liver or kidney cancer. The chain employs TRBV7-9 and TRBJ2-2, with D perhaps TRBD1 or TRBD2 (5 bases each). Sequenced material: CD4+ or CD8+ T cells sorted from blood, taken in a trial of the OX40 agonist ivuxolimab. The CDR3 coding sequence is TGTGCCCTGGGGGATACGAACACCGGGGAGCTGTTTTTT. This sequence encodes CALGDTNTGELFF.